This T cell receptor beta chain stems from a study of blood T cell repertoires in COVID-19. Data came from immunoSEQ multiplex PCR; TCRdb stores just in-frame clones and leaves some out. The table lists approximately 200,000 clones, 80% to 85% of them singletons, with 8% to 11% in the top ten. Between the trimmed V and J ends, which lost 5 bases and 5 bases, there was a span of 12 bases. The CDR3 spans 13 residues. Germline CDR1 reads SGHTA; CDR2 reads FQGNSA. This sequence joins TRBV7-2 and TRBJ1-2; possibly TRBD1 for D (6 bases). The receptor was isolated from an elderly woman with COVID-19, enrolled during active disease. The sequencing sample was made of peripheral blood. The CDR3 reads CASSRGQLYGYTF. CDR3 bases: TGTGCCAGCAGCCGCGGACAGTTGTATGGCTACACCTTC.